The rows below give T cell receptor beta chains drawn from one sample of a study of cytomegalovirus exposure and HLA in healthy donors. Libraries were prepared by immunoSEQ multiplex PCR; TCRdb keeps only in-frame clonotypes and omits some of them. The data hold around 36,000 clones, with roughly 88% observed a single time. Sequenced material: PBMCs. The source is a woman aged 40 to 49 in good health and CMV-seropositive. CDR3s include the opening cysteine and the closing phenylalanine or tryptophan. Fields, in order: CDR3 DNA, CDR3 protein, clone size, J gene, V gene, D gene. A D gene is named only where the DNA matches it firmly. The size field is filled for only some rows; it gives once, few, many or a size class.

TGTGCTACGCGTTGGGGCCTGGACGAGCAGTACTTC | CATRWGLDEQYF | . | TRBJ2-7 | TRBV2 | .
TGCGCCAGCAGCGGGACACTACGGACCACTGAAGCTTTCTTT | CASSGTLRTTEAFF | . | TRBJ1-1 | TRBV4-3 | .
TGCGCCAGCAGGACAGGGGGCGAGGTGGGCGAGCAGTACTTC | CASRTGGEVGEQYF | . | TRBJ2-7 | TRBV5-1 | TRBD1
TGCGCCAGCAGCCAAGGTCCCTACAGGGGGTCCTACGAGCAGTACTTC | CASSQGPYRGSYEQYF | . | TRBJ2-7 | TRBV4-3 | TRBD1
TGTGCCAGCAGCGTAGTCGGGACAGGGGGAGAAGCTTTCTTT | CASSVVGTGGEAFF | . | TRBJ1-1 | TRBV9 | TRBD1
TGTGCCAGCAGCGTGCGTCACTCGAACACTGAAGCTTTCTTT | CASSVRHSNTEAFF | . | TRBJ1-1 | TRBV9 | .
TGTGCCTGGACCCCGACAGGGCTTCGCAATCAGCCCCAGCATTTT | CAWTPTGLRNQPQHF | . | TRBJ1-5 | TRBV30 | TRBD1
TGTGCCAGCACCGGGGGCTCCGGGACAGATTATCAGCCCCAGCATTTT | CASTGGSGTDYQPQHF | . | TRBJ1-5 | TRBV11-3 | TRBD1
TGCGCCAGCAGGGACGGGACTGGCGAGCAGTACTTC | CASRDGTGEQYF | few | TRBJ2-7 | TRBV10-1 | .
TGTGCCAGCGACAGGGAATATAGCAATCAGCCCCAGCATTTT | CASDREYSNQPQHF | . | TRBJ1-5 | TRBV2 | TRBD1
TGCGCCAGCAGCGTGGTCGACATCCCTCAAGAGACCCAGTACTTC | CASSVVDIPQETQYF | . | TRBJ2-5 | TRBV4-3 | .
TGTGCCAGCAGCCCGGACAGAACCTACGAGCAGTACTTC | CASSPDRTYEQYF | few | TRBJ2-7 | TRBV5-4 | .
TGTGCCAGCAGCGTCAGAGGAGACTTTTCACCCCTCCACTTT | CASSVRGDFSPLHF | . | TRBJ1-6 | TRBV5-6 | .
TGTGCCAGTAGTATCGATCCCAACTCCTACGAGCAGTACTTC | CASSIDPNSYEQYF | . | TRBJ2-7 | TRBV19 | .
TGTGCCAGCAGCCCGACAGCGGGGGGGGATGAGCAGTTCTTC | CASSPTAGGDEQFF | . | TRBJ2-1 | TRBV14 | TRBD2
TGCGCCAGCAGCCGAACAGCAACTAATGAAAAACTGTTTTTT | CASSRTATNEKLFF | . | TRBJ1-4 | TRBV4-1 | .
TGTGCCAGCAGCGCGGGGGGGCAAGAGACCCAGTACTTC | CASSAGGQETQYF | . | TRBJ2-5 | TRBV9 | TRBD2
TGTGCCAGTAGTATAAACCCTGGGACTAACGGCTACACCTTC | CASSINPGTNGYTF | . | TRBJ1-2 | TRBV19 | .
TGTGCTAGTGGTTTGGGGGACAGGGGATTCTCCGGGGAGCTGTTTTTT | CASGLGDRGFSGELFF | . | TRBJ2-2 | TRBV12-5 | TRBD1
TGTGCCAGCTCACATCGGGACAGGGGAACCTACGAGCAGTACTTC | CASSHRDRGTYEQYF | . | TRBJ2-7 | TRBV18 | TRBD1
TGCAGCGTTGAAAGCCTAGCGGGGGGTGGGGATACGCAGTATTTT | CSVESLAGGGDTQYF | . | TRBJ2-3 | TRBV29-1 | TRBD2
TGTGCCAGCAGCCCCGTTCGACTCACAGGGGTAGGGGAGACCCAGTACTTC | CASSPVRLTGVGETQYF | . | TRBJ2-5 | TRBV7-8 | TRBD1
TGTGCCAGCAGTTACGGGACTACGCCAGGGGATACGCAGTATTTT | CASSYGTTPGDTQYF | . | TRBJ2-3 | TRBV6-5 | TRBD2
TGTGCCAGTAGTCGGGGGGGGCAACACTACGAGCAGTACTTC | CASSRGGQHYEQYF | . | TRBJ2-7 | TRBV6-5 | TRBD2
TGTGCCAGCAGCTTAAGTGGGGCTAACACTGAAGCTTTCTTT | CASSLSGANTEAFF | . | TRBJ1-1 | TRBV11-2 | .
TGCGCCAGCAGCCCGACTAGCGACACAGATACGCAGTATTTT | CASSPTSDTDTQYF | once | TRBJ2-3 | TRBV5-1 | TRBD2
TGTGCCAGCAGTAGAGTGAGGGATCAGCCCCAGCATTTT | CASSRVRDQPQHF | . | TRBJ1-5 | TRBV6-5 | .
TGTGCCACCACCTTCAGGGGATCCACAGATACGCAGTATTTT | CATTFRGSTDTQYF | . | TRBJ2-3 | TRBV15 | .
TGTGCCATCAGTGGACAGGTTACGGAGCAGTACTTC | CAISGQVTEQYF | . | TRBJ2-7 | TRBV10-3 | .
TGTGCCAGCAGCGGGACAGCTTCCAATCAGCCCCAGCATTTT | CASSGTASNQPQHF | few | TRBJ1-5 | TRBV7-2 | TRBD1
TGCGCCAGCAGCAACAGACAGGGGGCGAATAGCACTGAAGCTTTCTTT | CASSNRQGANSTEAFF | few | TRBJ1-1 | TRBV5-1 | TRBD1
TGTGCCAGCAGCCCCCGACAGTTCTCTAGCACAGATACGCAGTATTTT | CASSPRQFSSTDTQYF | once | TRBJ2-3 | TRBV13 | .
TGTGCCATCAGGGGGACAGGGTGGGGCTACACCTTC | CAIRGTGWGYTF | few | TRBJ1-2 | TRBV10-3 | TRBD1
TGTTCCAGCAGCTTAAGGTCCTTCGCAAGTACTGCGGGGGTAGCTTTCTTT | CSSSLRSFASTAGVAFF | . | TRBJ1-1 | TRBV7-9 | .
TGTGCCAGCAGCTTCGGACTAACGAGCACAGATACGCAGTATTTT | CASSFGLTSTDTQYF | . | TRBJ2-3 | TRBV7-6 | .
TGTGCCAGCGGACAGGGGGCGCCCGGCACCGGGGAGCTGTTTTTT | CASGQGAPGTGELFF | few | TRBJ2-2 | TRBV9 | TRBD1
TGTGCCAGCTCACCGGCGACCGGGGTGAACACTGAAGCTTTCTTT | CASSPATGVNTEAFF | once | TRBJ1-1 | TRBV18 | .
TGCGCCAGCAGGACTAGCACAGATACGCAGTATTTT | CASRTSTDTQYF | . | TRBJ2-3 | TRBV5-1 | .
TGTGCCAGCAGTGAGAGGAGCGGGGGGCCGGGGTATTTT | CASSERSGGPGYF | . | TRBJ2-3 | TRBV2 | TRBD2
TGTGCCAGCTCACCAGCCACGGGGTATAATTCACCCCTCCACTTT | CASSPATGYNSPLHF | . | TRBJ1-6 | TRBV18 | .
TGTGCCAGCAGGGCGACAGGGCGCAATGAGCAGTTCTTC | CASRATGRNEQFF | . | TRBJ2-1 | TRBV27 | TRBD1
TGTGCCAGCACCGTCAGGGGGGCGAGGCCTGAAAAACTGTTTTTT | CASTVRGARPEKLFF | . | TRBJ1-4 | TRBV28 | TRBD1
TGTGCCAGCAGCTCGGGAACAGGGATGTTCGTTGAAAAACTGTTTTTT | CASSSGTGMFVEKLFF | . | TRBJ1-4 | TRBV7-2 | .
TGTGCCAGCTGCTCTGGGAGGGGGGAGACCCAGTACTTC | CASCSGRGETQYF | . | TRBJ2-5 | TRBV2 | .
TGCAGTGCAAAACAGGGGTCACCCCTCCACTTT | CSAKQGSPLHF | . | TRBJ1-6 | TRBV20-1 | TRBD1
TGCGCCAGCGGCGGACTAGCTTCCCGAGGGGAGACCCAGTACTTC | CASGGLASRGETQYF | . | TRBJ2-5 | TRBV4-3 | TRBD2
TGTGCCAGCAGACCTTCCGGGACACCGAATCAGCCCCAGCATTTT | CASRPSGTPNQPQHF | few | TRBJ1-5 | TRBV27 | .
TGTGCCAGCCGGAGCGGGGGGGCTGGAGATACGCAGTATTTT | CASRSGGAGDTQYF | . | TRBJ2-3 | TRBV7-2 | TRBD2
TGTGCCAGCAGCACCTGGACAGGGGAGACCCAGTACTTC | CASSTWTGETQYF | . | TRBJ2-5 | TRBV9 | TRBD1
TGTGCCAGCAGCTTAGCGTCAGGGGTAATCCACGAGCAGTACTTC | CASSLASGVIHEQYF | . | TRBJ2-7 | TRBV7-2 | .
TGTGCCAGCAGCTTGGGGGGGGAGGGTGACACTGAAGCTTTCTTT | CASSLGGEGDTEAFF | . | TRBJ1-1 | TRBV13 | .
TGTGCCAGCAGCCCCGGGAGGGACTATGGCTACACCTTC | CASSPGRDYGYTF | . | TRBJ1-2 | TRBV7-2 | .
TGCGCCAGCAGCCGGGACACAAAGGACGAGACCCAGTACTTC | CASSRDTKDETQYF | . | TRBJ2-5 | TRBV4-3 | .
TGCGCCAGCAGCTTGGCGAAGGGGATAGATACGCAGTATTTT | CASSLAKGIDTQYF | . | TRBJ2-3 | TRBV5-1 | .
TGTGCCAGCAGCTTAAACCGCGGACTCTGGGGCGGGGAGCTGTTTTTT | CASSLNRGLWGGELFF | . | TRBJ2-2 | TRBV7-6 | .